Listed here are 21 T cell receptor beta chains from one sample, sequenced in a study of blood T cell repertoires in COVID-19 (dated by TCRdb to about 2020). Library preparation employed the immunoSEQ multiplex PCR assay. This immuneACCESS table, as held by TCRdb, lists in-frame sequences with V and J called but not all clones. Of the missing ones, under half trace to an unresolved V gene in checked studies; the others have no known cause. This sample lists 390,000 or so clones; 86% were detected once. 1.4% of the sample is in the top ten clones. The sequenced material came from peripheral blood. The receptors were gathered from a woman between 25 and 40 years old with active or convalescent COVID-19.

The chain carries TRBV5-1 and TRBJ1-1; TRBD1 might be the D (6 bases). The CDR3 has 13 amino acids. With 4 bases removed from V and 6 bases from J, the gap between germline ends came to 13 bases. The germline V gene has CDR1 SGHRS and CDR2 YFSETQ. The CDR3 is CASSLDSRAEAFF. For the CDR3, the DNA is TGCGCCAGCAGCCTGGACAGCAGGGCTGAAGCTTTCTTT.

The gene calls are TRBV6-5 and TRBJ1-2, with TRBD1 identical over 7 bases. CDR3 length equals 14 residues. V trimming: 4 bases; J trimming: 8 bases; junction bases outside the gene matches: 10. Germline-derived CDR1 and CDR2 are MNHEY and SVGAGI. The DNA of the CDR3 is TGTGCCAGCAGTTCAATCGACAGGGCCGGAGGCTACACCTTC. Translation: CASSSIDRAGGYTF.

The chain has TRBV21-1 and TRBJ2-3; TRBD2 reflects the table's D call only, with no check against the DNA. TRBV21-1 is assigned pseudogene status. The length of the CDR3 is 19 residues. This chain's CDR3 is CASRPLPRLAEGRPDTQYF. The CDR3, as DNA: TGTGCCAGCAGACCCCTCCCCCGACTAGCGGAGGGGAGGCCAGATACGCAGTATTTT.

V usage is TRBV9 and J usage is TRBJ2-3; 14 nucleotides line up with TRBD2. The CDR3 runs 19 residues. Losses at the gene ends were 3 bases for V and 2 bases for J; bases not matched to a gene: 11. Germline lookup yields CDR1 SGDLS and CDR2 YYNGEE. CDR3 residues: CASSGEGTSGRSNTDTQYF. The DNA for the CDR3 is TGTGCCAGCAGCGGGGAGGGGACTAGCGGGAGATCTAACACAGATACGCAGTATTTT.

This clone was seen only once. V is TRBV3-1 (or the pseudogene TRBV3-2) and J is TRBJ2-2; possibly TRBD1 for D (6 bases). This CDR3 contains 14 residues. Trimming shortened V by 4 bases and J by 5 bases, and 11 bases separated the two germline ends. Germline V gene lookup returns CDR1 LGHDT and CDR2 YNNKEL (reference sequence). The CDR3 DNA follows: TGTGCCAGCAGCCGACTTACAGGGACCGGGGAGCTGTTTTTT. Its translation is CASSRLTGTGELFF.

V and J are TRBV30 and TRBJ1-5; no reliable D call. The CDR3 length is 14 residues. V lost 2 bases, J lost 4 bases, and 12 bases lay in between. In germline, CDR1 is GTSNPN, CDR2 SVGIG (reference sequence). CDR3 DNA: TGTGCCTGGAGTAAATTGGCAGGAAATCAGCCCCAGCATTTT. This translates into CAWSKLAGNQPQHF.

The chain has TRBV7-2 and TRBJ1-3, with D unclear. V lost 4 bases and J 0 bases, leaving 16 bases between the germline ends. CDR1 and CDR2 from the germline V gene are SGHTA and FQGNSA. The CDR3 is made up of 17 amino acids. The CDR3 region is CASSSVLGRYSGNTIYF. CDR3 in DNA: TGTGCCAGCAGCTCCGTCCTTGGGCGATACTCTGGAAACACCATATATTTT.

The chain uses TRBV10-1 and TRBJ1-1, with unresolved D. The germline V gene encodes CDR1 WNHNN and CDR2 SYGVQD (reference sequence). Trimming left V 5 bases short and J 1 base short, with 8 bases between. The CDR3 loop spans 13 amino acids. The CDR3 bases are TGCGCCAGCAGTAGAACGAGGAACACTGAAGCTTTCTTT. Protein product: CASSRTRNTEAFF.

The chain joins TRBV4-1 to TRBJ1-2; a possible D gene is TRBD1 (5 bases). Germline CDR1 is MGHRA and CDR2 is YSYEKL. Between the trimmed V and J ends, which lost 5 bases and 4 bases, there was a span of 17 bases. This CDR3 spans 15 amino acids. This chain's CDR3 is CASSLSGQGIYGYTF. The CDR3 nucleotides read TGCGCCAGCAGCTTAAGTGGGCAGGGTATCTATGGCTACACCTTC.

This chain joins TRBV3-1 (or the pseudogene TRBV3-2) and TRBJ1-1, with 7 bases that match TRBD1. J lost 1 base, V lost 6 bases, and 5 bases had no gene match. The germline V gene has CDR1 LGHDT and CDR2 YNNKEL (reference sequence). The CDR3 contains 14 residues. CDR3 in amino acids: CASSTQGGNTEAFF. In DNA, the CDR3 is TGTGCCAGCAGTACCCAGGGGGGGAACACTGAAGCTTTCTTT.

The CDR3, as DNA: TGTGCCAGCTCAAGATCCGGGACAGGGGTCTCCGGGGAGCTGTTTTTT. It is translated as CASSRSGTGVSGELFF. The chain links TRBV18 to TRBJ2-2; 10 bases line up with TRBD1. Per the germline V gene, CDR1 is KGHSH and CDR2 is LQKENI. The junction had 9 bases not matched to a gene; V was cut back by 5 bases and J by 6 bases. The CDR3 loop spans 16 amino acids.

This clone appeared once. This sequence joins TRBV27 and TRBJ2-2; 11 positions match TRBD1. Per germline, CDR1 MNHEY and CDR2 SMNVEV (reference sequence). The CDR3 contains 14 residues. The V gene end was trimmed by 4 bases and the J gene end by 7 bases; junction bases not matched to a gene: 2. In nucleotides, the CDR3 is TGTGCCAGCAGTTCGGGACAGGGGGGCGGGGAGCTGTTTTTT. This translates into CASSSGQGGGELFF.

The rearrangement uses TRBV30 and TRBJ1-6; D not resolved. Germline CDR1 and CDR2: GTSNPN and SVGIG (reference sequence). Trimming removed 7 bases from V and 4 bases from J, with 8 bases in between. This CDR3 is 12 amino acids long. The CDR3 coding sequence is TGTGCCTTTGGCTGGTATAATTCACCCCTCCACTTT. This gives the protein CAFGWYNSPLHF.

V and J are TRBV6-5 and TRBJ2-1, with D possibly TRBD1 on 6 matching bases. In germline, CDR1 is MNHEY, CDR2 SVGAGI. The CDR3 has 14 amino acids. The V gene lost 6 bases and the J gene lost 10 bases, with 19 bases spanning the gap. In DNA form, the CDR3 reads TGTGCCAGCAGCCGAAAAACAGGGTCAGGGGAGCAGTTCTTC. This sequence encodes CASSRKTGSGEQFF.

This chain uses TRBV2 with TRBJ2-7; D is undetermined. The V gene lost 5 bases and the J gene lost 0 bases, with 5 bases spanning the gap. Germline loops: CDR1 SNHLY, CDR2 FYNNEI. The CDR3 extends over 12 amino acids. Here the CDR3 reads CASSFNSYEQYF. The CDR3 coding sequence is TGTGCCAGCAGTTTCAACTCCTACGAGCAGTACTTC.

This chain connects TRBV6-6 to TRBJ2-2; no reliable D call. CDR3 length: 13 amino acids. V lost 0 bases, J lost 7 bases, and 6 bases lay in between. Germline-derived CDR1 and CDR2 are MNHNY and SVGAGI (reference sequence). The CDR3 nucleotides read TGTGCCAGCAGTTACTCTCTAATCGGGGAGCTGTTTTTT. It translates to CASSYSLIGELFF.

This clone was counted only a few times. The V and J genes are TRBV5-1 and TRBJ1-4; maybe TRBD1 (5 bases). V was cut by 0 bases and J by 7 bases, with 10 bases left in between. CDR1 SGHRS and CDR2 YFSETQ come from the germline V gene. This CDR3 is 14 amino acids long. The CDR3 spells CASSLGRGSEKLFF. The CDR3 DNA reads TGCGCCAGCAGCTTGGGTCGGGGGAGTGAAAAACTGTTTTTT.

The rearrangement links TRBV2 to TRBJ2-3; 13 positions agree with TRBD2. Trimming at V came to 7 bases and at J to 5 bases, leaving 9 bases not matched to a gene. The germline gives CDR1 SNHLY, CDR2 FYNNEI. The CDR3 contains 16 residues. CDR3 in amino acids: CASTPWTSGSRDTQYF. CDR3 coding DNA: TGTGCCAGCACCCCTTGGACTAGCGGGAGTAGAGATACGCAGTATTTT. The variable domain in full, completed from reference TRBV2 and TRBJ2-3, reads EPEVTQTPSHQVTQMGQEVILRCVPISNHLYFYWYRQILGQKVEFLVSFYNNEISEKSEIFDDQFSVERPDGSNFTLKIRSTKLEDSAMYFCASTPWTSGSRDTQYFGPGTRLTVL.

This clone has a handful of counts. V is TRBV20-1 and J is TRBJ1-3; tentatively, D is TRBD1 (6 bases). The CDR3 has 14 residues. V shed 3 bases and J shed 2 bases, with 11 bases lying between them. Germline V lookup: CDR1 DFQATT, CDR2 SNEGSKA (reference sequence). DNA for the CDR3: TGCAGTGCTAGTGGACAGACAGCTGGAAACACCATATATTTT. Encoded protein: CSASGQTAGNTIYF.

V usage is TRBV6-5 and J usage is TRBJ1-4, with 9 nucleotides matching TRBD1. The CDR3 loop spans 13 amino acids. Germline CDR1 MNHEY, CDR2 SVGAGI. V lost 8 bases and J lost 8; bases outside the gene matches: 6. The CDR3 region is CASSGQGIEKLFF. The CDR3 DNA sequence: TGTGCCAGCTCGGGACAGGGTATAGAAAAACTGTTTTTT.

The rearrangement uses TRBV19 and TRBJ1-5; D possibly corresponds to TRBD1 (6 bases). V shed 1 base and J shed 5 bases, with 12 bases lying between them. Germline V CDR1 and CDR2: LNHDA, SQIVND (reference sequence). The CDR3 length is 15 residues. CDR3 sequence reads: CASSIAQGRDQPQHF. The CDR3 nucleotides read TGTGCCAGTAGTATAGCCCAGGGGCGCGATCAGCCCCAGCATTTT. The full variable domain, completed using reference TRBV19 and TRBJ1-5, is DGGITQSPKYLFRKEGQNVTLSCEQNLNHDAMYWYRQDPGQGLRLIYYSQIVNDFQKGDIAEGYSVSREKKESFPLTVTSAQKNPTAFYLCASSIAQGRDQPQHFGDGTRLSIL.